This T cell receptor (beta chain) was identified in a study of shared clonotypes between healthy human individuals. Overall study findings and caveats: Sequencing depth was a factor that was expected to affect clonotype sharing among donors. Unshared clonotypes carried lower generation probabilities than those common to all four donors.

This clone was detected a few times. Antigen specificity is unknown. Several immunoSEQ plates received, in even portions, the genomic DNA of each subset. 200 to 250 ng DNA, tens of thousands of T cell genomes, went into each sorted-subset replicate PCR. TCRdb's copy holds only in-frame clones and misses some; the assay was immunoSEQ multiplex PCR. This table has 2,500,000 or so clones, 85% to 95% appearing once. Germline CDR1 reads SGHRS; CDR2 reads YFSETQ. Trimming shortened V by 4 bases and J by 1 base, and 2 bases separated the two germline ends. This CDR3 has 11 amino acids. The sample comprised naive CD4+ T cells sorted from blood. Sample subset: CD45RA+ positively selected. This sequence was found in a man between 18 and 29 years old in good health. The chain has TRBV5-1 and TRBJ2-5; no reliable D call. The DNA for the CDR3 is TGCGCCAGCAGCACCCAAGAGACCCAGTACTTC. Encoded protein: CASSTQETQYF. The full variable domain, its missing parts supplied by reference TRBV5-1 and TRBJ2-5, is KAGVTQTPRYLIKTRGQQVTLSCSPISGHRSVSWYQQTPGQGLQFLFEYFSETQRNKGNFPGRFSGRQFSNSRSEMNVSTLELGDSALYLCASSTQETQYFGPGTRLLVL.